This TCR beta chain was recorded in a study of T-cell memory formation after mild COVID-19. Study in general: The TCR clusters were mostly specific to one donor.

Study outcomes and limitations: There was no confirmation that second-wave clones peaking on day 37 were SARS-CoV-2 specific.

Remarks on this clonotype: What it binds is unknown.

TCRdb re-analysed the 5' RACE reads in MiXCR, keeping a single row per CDR3 protein. This table has roughly 310,000 distinct CDR3 sequences, more than 15% appearing once. The CDR3 is 15 residues long. The V segment lost 8 bases and the J segment 5 bases; nucleotides outside the gene matches: 10. Germline loops: CDR1 SGHTA, CDR2 FQGNSA. The receptor was derived from a man younger than 35 who had mild COVID-19 (a few samples of this study predate the infection). Cell type and time point are not known. V gene TRBV7-2 combines with J gene TRBJ2-2; 8 nucleotides align to TRBD2. Sample: PBMCs or a T cell subset sorted from them (not recorded which). The DNA of the CDR3 is TGTGCCAGCCCGAATAGCGGGGCTCGAACCGGGGAGCTGTTTTTT. This gives the protein CASPNSGARTGELFF. The full variable domain, rest sourced from reference TRBV7-2 and TRBJ2-2, is GAGVSQSPSNKVTEKGKDVELRCDPISGHTALYWYRQSLGQGLEFLIYFQGNSAPDKSGLPSDRFSAERTGGSVSTLTIQRTQQEDSAVYLCASPNSGARTGELFFGEGSRLTVL.